These 7 T cell receptor beta chains originate from one sample sequenced in a study of CD8 T cells in Susac syndrome. cDNA came from roughly 0.47 to 1 ug RNA primed by random hexamers. TCRdb fed the immunoSEQ multiplex PCR reads into MiXCR, producing one record per CDR3 protein. The sample consists of about 110,000 distinct CDR3 sequences, around 97% of them appearing once. The sample comprised CD4+ T cells from PBMCs. The source of these receptors is a human donor in good health.

The chain has TRBV10-3 and TRBJ1-1; D gene uncertain. The germline CDR1 and CDR2 sequences are ENHRY and SYGVKD. Trimming took 0 bases from V and 2 from J, leaving 4 bases between them. The CDR3 is made up of 13 amino acids. The CDR3 DNA is TGTGCCATCAGTGAGTCCACAAACACTGAAGCTTTCTTT. Its translation: CAISESTNTEAFF.

This chain connects TRBV13 to TRBJ1-2, with D possibly matching TRBD1 (6 bases). Per germline, CDR1 PRHDT and CDR2 FYEKMQ (reference sequence). Trimming left V 5 bases short and J 5 bases short, with 12 bases between. The CDR3 loop spans 13 amino acids. In nucleotides, the CDR3 is TGTGCCAGCAGCATGACAGGAGATTATGGCTACACCTTC. Protein sequence: CASSMTGDYGYTF.

This chain connects TRBV2 to TRBJ2-5; 11 bases map to TRBD2. The V and J ends lost 6 bases and 5 bases, in that order; junction bases with no gene match: 8. Per germline, CDR1 SNHLY and CDR2 FYNNEI. The CDR3 is made up of 15 amino acids. CDR3 protein: CASSYSGRAGETQYF. CDR3 nucleotide sequence: TGTGCCAGCAGCTATAGCGGGAGGGCCGGGGAGACCCAGTACTTC.

This clonotype appeared a single time. The genes are TRBV2 and TRBJ2-1; 9 nucleotides agree with TRBD2. V shed 7 bases, J shed 14 bases, and the junction held 15 bases outside the gene matches. In germline, CDR1 is SNHLY, CDR2 FYNNEI. The CDR3 is 14 amino acids. CDR3 residues: CASIGGSLAGGKFF. The CDR3 DNA reads TGTGCCAGCATAGGGGGATCTTTGGCGGGAGGGAAGTTCTTC.

The rearrangement links TRBV7-9 to TRBJ1-1; D not certain. The CDR3 runs to 15 residues. Trimming pared 5 bases from V and 0 bases from J, leaving 13 bases between. Germline V gene sequence: CDR1 SEHNR, CDR2 FQNEAQ (reference sequence). For the CDR3, the DNA is TGTGCCAGCAGCGGCGAGGAATCCTTGAACACTGAAGCTTTCTTT. This encodes CASSGEESLNTEAFF.

This chain connects TRBV18 to TRBJ2-7; D call uncertain. V lost 3 bases, J lost 5 bases, and 11 bases lay in between. Germline loops: CDR1 KGHSH, CDR2 LQKENI. This CDR3 has 13 amino acids. The CDR3 loop reads CASSPGVSDEQYF. Here the CDR3 DNA reads TGTGCCAGCTCACCGGGCGTCTCGGACGAGCAGTACTTC.

This chain joins TRBV30 and TRBJ1-4; D remains ambiguous. The CDR3 covers 14 residues. Trimming removed 2 bases from V and 7 bases from J, with 14 bases in between. Looked up from germline, CDR1 is GTSNPN and CDR2 is SVGIG (reference sequence). DNA of the CDR3: TGTGCCTGGAGTCCGGGGTCAAAAAGTGAAAAACTGTTTTTT. It codes for CAWSPGSKSEKLFF.